Each of the 27 T cell receptor beta chains below was sequenced from the same sample in a study of memory CD4+ T cells and cytomegalovirus serostatus. The table came from immunoSEQ multiplex PCR; TCRdb's copy has only in-frame clones and leaves some out. The sample holds some 64,000 clones, around 83% seen once. Single viable CD3+CD4+CD8-CD45RO+ cells were sorted as the memory CD4+ T cells. Source material: memory CD4+ T cells from blood. Receptors were obtained from an adult in good health and CMV-seronegative.

The chain recombines TRBV29-1 with TRBJ2-5, with a weak D call TRBD1 (6 bases). Germline loops: CDR1 SQVTM, CDR2 ANQGSEA. The CDR3 consists of 14 residues. V was shortened by 3 bases and J by 2 bases, with 13 bases between the two germline ends. The CDR3 DNA follows: TGCAGCGTTGATAACAGGGCCACGCAAGAGACCCAGTACTTC. Translating it yields CSVDNRATQETQYF.

The chain joins TRBV10-3 to TRBJ1-5; D is ambiguous. Germline-derived CDR1 and CDR2 are ENHRY and SYGVKD. V lost 8 bases to trimming and J lost 5 bases, with 13 bases between them. The CDR3 spans 13 residues. DNA of the CDR3: TGTGCCATCGCAGTAACCGGGGATCAGCCCCAGCATTTT. This sequence encodes CAIAVTGDQPQHF.

This chain links TRBV5-1 with TRBJ2-1, with 11 nucleotides matching TRBD2. Germline V gives CDR1 SGHRS, CDR2 YFSETQ. This CDR3 region has 15 residues. With 4 bases clipped from V and 5 bases from J, the junction kept 5 bases outside the gene matches. The CDR3 loop is CASSGTSGGHNEQFF. CDR3 DNA sequence: TGCGCCAGCAGCGGTACTAGCGGGGGCCACAATGAGCAGTTCTTC.

The chain employs TRBV6-1 and TRBJ1-2, with D possibly matching TRBD1 (5 bases). In germline, CDR1 is MNHNS, CDR2 SASEGT. The CDR3 runs to 15 residues. Deletions cut 7 bases from V and 0 bases from J, with 15 bases between. The CDR3 reads CASTPVGGANYGYTF. For the CDR3, the DNA is TGTGCCAGCACCCCCGTGGGGGGAGCTAACTATGGCTACACCTTC.

This chain connects TRBV5-4 to TRBJ2-1; 8 bases are shared with TRBD2. CDR3 length equals 14 residues. With 0 bases clipped from V and 11 bases from J, the junction kept 7 bases outside the gene matches. Looked up from germline, CDR1 is SGHNT and CDR2 is YYREEE (reference sequence). CDR3 DNA: TGTGCCAGCAGCTTGGGGACGGGACTAGATAAGCAGTTCTTC. It encodes CASSLGTGLDKQFF. Variable domain in full (rest from reference TRBV5-4 and TRBJ2-1): ETGVTQSPTHLIKTRGQQVTLRCSSQSGHNTVSWYQQALGQGPQFIFQYYREEENGRGNFPPRFSGLQFPNYSSELNVNALELDDSALYLCASSLGTGLDKQFFGPGTRLTVL.

The chain recombines TRBV11-2 with TRBJ1-2; 7 nucleotides align to TRBD1. Per germline, CDR1 SGHAT and CDR2 FQNNGV. The junction had 7 bases not matched to a gene; V was cut back by 5 bases and J by 4 bases. The CDR3 extends over 14 amino acids. The CDR3 DNA follows: TGTGCCAGCAGCCCCAGGGGGGGCGGCTATGGCTACACCTTC. Its translation: CASSPRGGGYGYTF.

This clone occurred a few times. V is TRBV4-1 and J is TRBJ1-2, with 9 bases matching TRBD1. The V and J ends lost 1 base and 1 base, in that order; junction bases with no gene match: 4. CDR1 MGHRA and CDR2 YSYEKL come from the germline V gene. This CDR3 contains 16 residues. This CDR3 is CASSQAGTGSNYGYTF. For the CDR3, the DNA is TGCGCCAGCAGCCAAGCCGGGACAGGGAGTAACTATGGCTACACCTTC.

V is TRBV18 and J is TRBJ1-1, with D maybe TRBD1 (5 bases). Germline V gene sequence: CDR1 KGHSH, CDR2 LQKENI. V lost 2 bases to trimming and J lost 0 bases, with 16 bases between them. CDR3 size: 17 residues. CDR3: CASSPGPPGRVNTEAFF. The CDR3 nucleotides are TGTGCCAGCTCACCAGGCCCTCCGGGACGGGTGAACACTGAAGCTTTCTTT.

This sequence joins TRBV5-6 and TRBJ1-5; 9 positions match TRBD1. The V gene's germline CDR1 is SGHDT and CDR2 YYEEEE. The CDR3 runs 15 residues. V shed 1 base, J shed 6 bases, and the junction held 5 bases outside the gene matches. CDR3 nucleotide sequence: TGTGCCAGCAGCTTGTGGGGACAGGGAGTTCAGCCCCAGCATTTT. Translated, it gives CASSLWGQGVQPQHF.

The V and J genes are TRBV7-2 and TRBJ2-7; D unresolved. The V end lost 4 bases, the J end lost 0 bases, and 13 bases lay between the germline ends. CDR1 and CDR2 from the germline V gene are SGHTA and FQGNSA. CDR3 length: 15 amino acids. The CDR3 region has the DNA TGTGCCAGCAGCTACGGGCCCTCCAGCTCCTACGAGCAGTACTTC. As protein: CASSYGPSSSYEQYF.

A single count supports this clone. The J gene is TRBJ1-5, the V gene TRBV19; 8 positions agree with TRBD1. With V trimmed by 9 bases and J by 4 bases, 5 bases remained unmatched. In germline, CDR1 is LNHDA, CDR2 SQIVND (reference sequence). The length of the CDR3 is 13 residues. CDR3 in DNA: TGTGCCAGCCAGGGGGCGAGGAATCAGCCCCAGCATTTT. The encoded protein is CASQGARNQPQHF. Full variable domain (rest looked up from reference TRBV19 and TRBJ1-5): DGGITQSPKYLFRKEGQNVTLSCEQNLNHDAMYWYRQDPGQGLRLIYYSQIVNDFQKGDIAEGYSVSREKKESFPLTVTSAQKNPTAFYLCASQGARNQPQHFGDGTRLSIL.

This clone was counted only a few times. The V gene is TRBV6-5, the J gene TRBJ1-5; D uncertain. Germline CDR1 and CDR2: MNHEY and SVGAGI. Trimming shortened V by 5 bases and J by 1 base, and 9 bases separated the two germline ends. This CDR3 contains 14 residues. DNA for the CDR3: TGTGCCAGCAGTCGATTGGACAGCAATCAGCCCCAGCATTTT. This encodes CASSRLDSNQPQHF.

The chain is built from TRBV5-4 and TRBJ2-5; D remains ambiguous. The CDR3 has 13 residues. V lost 1 base, J lost 0 bases, and 4 bases lay in between. Germline V CDR1 and CDR2: SGHNT, YYREEE (reference sequence). CDR3 DNA: TGTGCCAGCAGCTTGCAGGACCAAGAGACCCAGTACTTC. Translated, it gives CASSLQDQETQYF.

The chain carries TRBV19 and TRBJ2-1; TRBD2 is a possible D gene (7 bases). CDR3 length: 13 amino acids. The V and J ends lost 9 bases and 9 bases respectively, with 18 bases between them. CDR1 LNHDA and CDR2 SQIVND come from the germline V gene (reference sequence). CDR3 DNA: TGTGCCAGCCGCGAGGGGGGGAGGCGTGAGCAGTTCTTC. Protein: CASREGGRREQFF.

In this sample, this clone turned up once. The V and J genes are TRBV10-2 and TRBJ2-6; D is possibly TRBD2 (5 bases). The CDR3 is made up of 16 amino acids. Germline V gene lookup returns CDR1 WSHSY and CDR2 SAAADI. The V end lost 0 bases, the J end lost 4 bases, and 10 bases lay between the germline ends. CDR3 residues: CASSESPSSGANVLTF. CDR3 DNA: TGCGCCAGCAGTGAGTCGCCTAGCTCCGGGGCCAACGTCCTGACTTTC.

The chain combines TRBV2 with TRBJ2-1; D is perhaps TRBD2 (7 bases). The ends were cut back, 6 bases at V and 7 bases at J, with 13 bases in the middle. This CDR3 contains 13 residues. Germline lookup yields CDR1 SNHLY and CDR2 FYNNEI. This chain's CDR3 is CASSGGPWNEQFF. The CDR3 nucleotides are TGTGCCAGCAGCGGGGGGCCGTGGAATGAGCAGTTCTTC. The whole variable domain, filled in from reference TRBV2 and TRBJ2-1, reads EPEVTQTPSHQVTQMGQEVILRCVPISNHLYFYWYRQILGQKVEFLVSFYNNEISEKSEIFDDQFSVERPDGSNFTLKIRSTKLEDSAMYFCASSGGPWNEQFFGPGTRLTVL.

The chain has TRBV27 and TRBJ2-7, with D unclear. The CDR3 contains 13 residues. Germline V gives CDR1 MNHEY, CDR2 SMNVEV (reference sequence). V was cut by 5 bases and J by 3 bases, with 11 bases left in between. The CDR3 region is CASSQGRHYEQYF. CDR3 DNA sequence: TGTGCCAGCAGTCAAGGACGGCACTACGAGCAGTACTTC.

The chain links TRBV15 to TRBJ2-1, with 14 bases lining up with TRBD2. This CDR3 comprises 18 residues. The germline V gene encodes CDR1 LNHNV and CDR2 YYDKDF (reference sequence). V shed 1 base, J shed 6 bases, and the junction held 8 bases outside the gene matches. The DNA for the CDR3 is TGTGCCACCAGCAGAGGGCGACTAGCGGGAGGGGGGGCCAATGAGCAGTTCTTC. Its translation: CATSRGRLAGGGANEQFF.

This clone has only a few counts. The sample contains more than one DNA sequence encoding this CDR3. The rearrangement uses TRBV2 and TRBJ2-7; tentatively, D is TRBD1 or TRBD2 (7 bases each). Between the trimmed V and J ends, which lost 2 bases and 3 bases, there was a span of 11 bases. The CDR3 spans 14 residues. CDR1 is SNHLY, CDR2 FYNNEI, per germline. The CDR3 loop reads CASSEQGEGYEQYF. The CDR3 coding sequence is TGTGCCAGCAGTGAACAGGGGGAGGGCTACGAGCAGTACTTC.

V gene TRBV6-6 combines with J gene TRBJ2-7; tentative D call: TRBD1 (6 bases). Germline values: CDR1 MNHNY, CDR2 SVGAGI (reference sequence). Trimming took off 8 bases at V and 3 bases at J, with 11 bases between the two ends. CDR3 size: 12 residues. The CDR3 coding sequence is TGTGCCAGCGCAGGGGCTCACTACGAGCAGTACTTC. Its translation: CASAGAHYEQYF.

This clone was seen only once. The rearrangement joins TRBV5-1 to TRBJ1-4, with D possibly TRBD1 on 5 matching bases. The CDR3 contains 14 residues. The V end was cut by 4 bases, the J end by 8 bases, with 15 bases between. CDR1 and CDR2 from the germline V gene are SGHRS and YFSETQ. CDR3 DNA: TGCGCCAGCAGCCGGGACGCTAAATTAGAAAAACTGTTTTTT. Translated, it gives CASSRDAKLEKLFF.

The rearrangement joins TRBV18 to TRBJ2-2; 8 bases map to TRBD1. Unmatched junction bases numbered 17, after V lost 6 bases and J lost 5 bases. CDR1 is KGHSH and CDR2 is LQKENI in the germline V gene. The CDR3 is made up of 18 amino acids. The CDR3 sequence: CASSPPGFAGQVTGELFF. The CDR3 DNA reads TGTGCCAGCTCCCCGCCCGGTTTCGCGGGACAGGTGACCGGGGAGCTGTTTTTT.

This sequence joins TRBV15 and TRBJ1-3; TRBD1 matches 9 bases. V lost 0 bases to trimming and J lost 5 bases; unmatched junction nucleotides: 5. The germline gives CDR1 LNHNV, CDR2 YYDKDF (reference sequence). The CDR3 extends over 16 amino acids. CDR3 coding DNA: TGTGCCACCAGCAGAGAACCACAGGGGGCGAGAAACACCATATATTTT. This codes for CATSREPQGARNTIYF.

The rearrangement joins TRBV7-9 to TRBJ2-7; TRBD2 matches at 12 bases. CDR3 length: 16 residues. Unmatched junction bases numbered 5, after V lost 5 bases and J lost 0 bases. Germline lookup yields CDR1 SEHNR and CDR2 FQNEAQ (reference sequence). The CDR3 region has the DNA TGTGCCAGCAGCCCCGGACTAGCGGGATTCTCCTACGAGCAGTACTTC. Its translation is CASSPGLAGFSYEQYF.

J is TRBJ1-2 and V is TRBV6-1, with 8 bases aligning to TRBD1. The V segment lost 1 base and the J segment 5 bases; nucleotides outside the gene matches: 6. This CDR3 is built from 15 residues. The germline gives CDR1 MNHNS, CDR2 SASEGT. CDR3 protein: CASSEGAGGFYGYTF. The CDR3 DNA is TGTGCCAGCAGTGAAGGGGCAGGGGGCTTTTATGGCTACACCTTC.

The rearrangement joins TRBV28 to TRBJ2-3, with 8 bases lining up with TRBD2. With V trimmed by 1 base and J by 2 bases, 5 bases remained unmatched. Germline V gene lookup returns CDR1 MDHEN and CDR2 SYDVKM. This CDR3 region has 16 residues. The CDR3 spells CASSLSGTRATDTQYF. The DNA for the CDR3 is TGTGCCAGCAGTTTATCGGGGACTAGGGCCACAGATACGCAGTATTTT.

This chain uses TRBV30 with TRBJ1-4, with D hard to call. From germline, CDR1 is GTSNPN and CDR2 SVGIG (reference sequence). The CDR3 has 12 amino acids. Trimming stripped 2 bases from V and 2 bases from J, with 3 bases between. The CDR3 sequence: CAWSSTNEKLFF. The CDR3 nucleotides are TGTGCCTGGAGTTCCACTAATGAAAAACTGTTTTTT.